The rows below give T cell receptor beta chains drawn from one sample of a study of blood T cell repertoires in COVID-19. TCRdb keeps only in-frame clones here, not all; method: immunoSEQ multiplex PCR. The table shows 100,000 to 150,000 clones, with around 74% occurring only once. Sequenced: peripheral blood. The source is a man at least 80 years old with COVID-19, enrolled during active disease. CDR3s include the opening cysteine and the closing phenylalanine or tryptophan. Some rows mark clone size as missing; the rest say once, few, many or name a class of expanded clone.

J gene,V gene,clone size,CDR3 protein
TRBJ2-1,TRBV2,NA,CASSEDNNNEQFF
TRBJ1-2,TRBV7-9,NA,CASSLARVNYGYTF
TRBJ1-1,TRBV24-1,NA,CATRGTGVNTEAFF
TRBJ1-2,TRBV7-2,few,CASSLAAGDYGYTF
TRBJ2-3,TRBV5-1,NA,CASHREGRGDTQYF
TRBJ2-4,TRBV7-9,NA,CASSLAGSKNIQYF
TRBJ1-5,TRBV30,NA,CAWSAIPGTGGFQPQHF
TRBJ2-1,TRBV7-2,NA,CASSLLVRTSENEQFF
TRBJ2-7,TRBV4-2,few,CASRGSGPPGEQYF
TRBJ2-5,TRBV28,NA,CASSIPQGFGTQYF
TRBJ1-4,TRBV5-1,NA,CASSLEGTTNEKLFF
TRBJ1-3,TRBV5-1,NA,CASSSDSASGNTIYF
TRBJ2-1,TRBV7-8,few,CASSLGSGSYNEQFF
TRBJ2-5,TRBV28,NA,CASSPMPQTGAGTQYF
TRBJ2-1,TRBV7-3,NA,CASSLIASGRSEQFF
TRBJ2-1,TRBV6-5,once,CASSPGLYTYNEQFF
TRBJ2-3,TRBV5-1,NA,CASSLGLAGSTEGTQYF
TRBJ2-2,TRBV25-1,few,CASTGTSGNTGELFF
TRBJ1-1,TRBV5-5,NA,CASSTTGGTEAFF
TRBJ2-1,TRBV7-2,NA,CASSPGQGIEQFF
TRBJ1-6,TRBV7-2,NA,CASSLGRPTNGPLHF
TRBJ2-7,TRBV12-3/TRBV12-4,NA,CASTLSGSYEQYF
TRBJ2-1,TRBV9,NA,CASSVRAGDNEQFF
TRBJ1-5,TRBV5-1,NA,CASSSPWTGENWTLNQPQHF
TRBJ1-6,TRBV18,NA,CASSPREGQGSPLHF
TRBJ2-3,TRBV3-1/TRBV3-2,NA,CASSPSAGGPDTQYF
TRBJ2-7,TRBV6-5,once,CASSYPGQGNYEQYF
TRBJ2-3,TRBV3-1/TRBV3-2,NA,CASSQGPSGIADTQYF
TRBJ1-6,TRBV28,NA,CASLSTGFNSPLHF
TRBJ2-1,TRBV6-6,NA,CASSNQGNAYNEQFF
TRBJ1-5,TRBV28,NA,CASSSSGTGGQPQHF
TRBJ1-6,TRBV28,many,CASSSSLTGSSYNSPLHF
TRBJ1-4,TRBV7-9,NA,CASSPQAGVNEKLFF
TRBJ1-2,TRBV5-4,NA,CASSFDRGYGYTF
TRBJ1-2,TRBV6-5,few,CASSYSSRDGYTF
TRBJ1-3,TRBV18,NA,CASSPLYSGNTIYF
TRBJ2-5,TRBV20-1,NA,CSADRRETQYF
TRBJ2-7,TRBV19,NA,CASRTSGSSYEQYF
TRBJ2-2,TRBV5-1,NA,CASSLWGRDTGELFF
TRBJ2-6,TRBV6-5,NA,CASSYRDSSGANVLTF